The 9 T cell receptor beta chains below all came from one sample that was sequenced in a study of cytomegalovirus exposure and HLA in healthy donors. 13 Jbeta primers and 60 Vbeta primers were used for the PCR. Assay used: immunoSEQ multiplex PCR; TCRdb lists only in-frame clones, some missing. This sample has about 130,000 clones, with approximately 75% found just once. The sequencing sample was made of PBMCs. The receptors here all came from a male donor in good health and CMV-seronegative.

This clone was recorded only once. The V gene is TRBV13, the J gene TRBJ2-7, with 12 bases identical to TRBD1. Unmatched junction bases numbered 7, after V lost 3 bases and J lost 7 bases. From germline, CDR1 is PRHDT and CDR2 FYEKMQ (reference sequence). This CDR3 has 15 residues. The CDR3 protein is CASSFLGQGAREQYF. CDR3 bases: TGTGCCAGCAGCTTCCTGGGACAGGGGGCCAGAGAGCAGTACTTC.

For the CDR3, the DNA is TGTGCCAGCAGCGCACAACAGGGTAGAGCTTTCTTT. The encoded protein is CASSAQQGRAFF. The chain couples TRBV5-8 to TRBJ1-1, with D perhaps matching TRBD1 (6 bases). Germline values: CDR1 SGHTS, CDR2 YDEGEE. The V end lost 4 bases, the J end lost 10 bases, and 14 bases lay between the germline ends. This CDR3 region has 12 residues. The full variable domain, rest sourced from reference TRBV5-8 and TRBJ1-1, is EAGVTQSPTHLIKTRGQQATLRCSPISGHTSVYWYQQALGLGLQFLLWYDEGEERNRGNFPPRFSGRQFPNYSSELNVNALELEDSALYLCASSAQQGRAFFGQGTRLTVV.

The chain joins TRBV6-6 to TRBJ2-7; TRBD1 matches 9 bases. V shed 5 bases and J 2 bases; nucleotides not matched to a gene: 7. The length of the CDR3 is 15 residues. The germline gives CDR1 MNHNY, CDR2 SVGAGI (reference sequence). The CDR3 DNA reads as TGTGCCAGCAGTGACCGGGGACAGGGACCCTACGAGCAGTACTTC. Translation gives CASSDRGQGPYEQYF.

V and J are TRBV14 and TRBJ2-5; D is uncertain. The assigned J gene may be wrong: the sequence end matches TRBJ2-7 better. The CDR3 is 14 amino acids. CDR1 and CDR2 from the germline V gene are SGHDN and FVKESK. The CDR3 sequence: CASSQPRRDYEQYF. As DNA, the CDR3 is TGTGCCAGCAGCCAACCCCGTAGGGACTACGAGCAGTACTTC.

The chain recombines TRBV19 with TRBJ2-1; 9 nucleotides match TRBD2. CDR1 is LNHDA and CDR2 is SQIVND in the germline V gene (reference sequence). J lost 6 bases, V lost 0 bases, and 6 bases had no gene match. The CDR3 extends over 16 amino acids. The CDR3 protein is CASSIDLAGGRNEQFF. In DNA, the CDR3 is TGTGCCAGTAGTATAGATCTTGCGGGGGGGCGCAATGAGCAGTTCTTC.

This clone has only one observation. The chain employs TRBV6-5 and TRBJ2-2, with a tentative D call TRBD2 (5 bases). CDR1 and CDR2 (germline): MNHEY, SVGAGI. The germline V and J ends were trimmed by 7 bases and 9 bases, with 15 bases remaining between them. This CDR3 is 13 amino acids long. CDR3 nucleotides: TGTGCCAGCAAGCCGACTAATCTCCGGGAGCTGTTTTTT. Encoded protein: CASKPTNLRELFF.

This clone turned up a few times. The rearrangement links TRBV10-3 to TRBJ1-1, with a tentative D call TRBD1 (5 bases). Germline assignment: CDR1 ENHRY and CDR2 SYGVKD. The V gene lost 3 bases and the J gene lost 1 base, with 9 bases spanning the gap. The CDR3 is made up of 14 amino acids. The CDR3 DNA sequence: TGTGCCATCAGTGACGGGACTTGGAACACTGAAGCTTTCTTT. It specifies CAISDGTWNTEAFF.

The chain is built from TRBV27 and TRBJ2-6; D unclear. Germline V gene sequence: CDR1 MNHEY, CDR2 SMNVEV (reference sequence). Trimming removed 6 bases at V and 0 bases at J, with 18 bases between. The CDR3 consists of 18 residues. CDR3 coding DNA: TGTGCCAGCAGGGCCTCGGCAGGATCCCCCTCTGGGGCCAACGTCCTGACTTTC. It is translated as CASRASAGSPSGANVLTF. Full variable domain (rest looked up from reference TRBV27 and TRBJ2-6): EAQVTQNPRYLITVTGKKLTVTCSQNMNHEYMSWYRQDPGLGLRQIYYSMNVEVTDKGDVPEGYKVSRKEKRNFPLILESPSPNQTSLYFCASRASAGSPSGANVLTFGAGSRLTVL.

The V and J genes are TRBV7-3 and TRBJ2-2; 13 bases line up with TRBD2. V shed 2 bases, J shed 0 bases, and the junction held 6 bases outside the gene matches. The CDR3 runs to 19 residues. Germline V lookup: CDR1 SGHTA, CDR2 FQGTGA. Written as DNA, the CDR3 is TGTGCCAGCAGCTTACGTCCGACTAGCGGGGGGTCGAACACCGGGGAGCTGTTTTTT. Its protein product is CASSLRPTSGGSNTGELFF.